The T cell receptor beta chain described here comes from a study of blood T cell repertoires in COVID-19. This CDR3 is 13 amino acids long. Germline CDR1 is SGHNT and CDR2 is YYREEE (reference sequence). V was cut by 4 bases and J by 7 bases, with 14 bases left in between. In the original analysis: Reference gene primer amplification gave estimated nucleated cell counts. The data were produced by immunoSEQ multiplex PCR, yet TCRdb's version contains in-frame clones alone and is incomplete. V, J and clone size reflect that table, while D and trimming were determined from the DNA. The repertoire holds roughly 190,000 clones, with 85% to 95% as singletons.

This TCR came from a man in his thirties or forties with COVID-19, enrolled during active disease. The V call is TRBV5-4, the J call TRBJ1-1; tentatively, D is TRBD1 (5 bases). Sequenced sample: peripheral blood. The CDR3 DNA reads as TGTGCCAGCAGCATTACAGGCAACCGTGAAGCTTTCTTT. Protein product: CASSITGNREAFF. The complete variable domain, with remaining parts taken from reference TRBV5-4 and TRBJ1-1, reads ETGVTQSPTHLIKTRGQQVTLRCSSQSGHNTVSWYQQALGQGPQFIFQYYREEENGRGNFPPRFSGLQFPNYSSELNVNALELDDSALYLCASSITGNREAFFGQGTRLTVV.